This record concerns one TCR beta chain sequence. These data come from a study of blood T cell repertoires in COVID-19. Overall study context: Spain, Italy and the United States supplied samples that represented acute and convalescent COVID-19.

In the study's own analysis: Estimates of nucleated cell counts were drawn from the amplification of reference gene primers. Using immunoSEQ multiplex PCR, the repertoire was profiled, and TCRdb retains in-frame clones only, with some absent. V and J calls plus clone size are reproduced from that table; the DNA served to infer D and trimming. The sample contains about 120,000 clones, roughly 80% of which appear only once. The CDR3 length is 17 residues. The germline V gene encodes CDR1 MNHEY and CDR2 SVGEGT. The V end lost 2 bases, the J end lost 11 bases, and 27 bases lay between the germline ends. This rearrangement joins TRBV6-2 or TRBV6-3 to TRBJ1-1, with D possibly being TRBD1 (6 bases). This TCR came from a human donor in a cohort sampled during active COVID-19. The sample comprised peripheral blood. CDR3 nucleotide sequence: TGTGCCAGCAGTTACCCCTCGGCAGGGGCCTCTCTGAGGGACGCTTTCTTT. Its translation is CASSYPSAGASLRDAFF.